One sample yielded the 8 T cell receptor beta chains listed below, sequenced in a study of control samples from healthy donors and cancer patients (dated by TCRdb to 2020 to 2021). Library method: the immunoSEQ multiplex PCR assay. TCRdb stores this immuneACCESS table with in-frame sequences only. Part of the clones is absent; in the studies checked, under half of the shortfall reflects unresolved V genes, and no reason is known for the rest. The sample records about 130,000 clones, about 88% of which are singletons. The ten most abundant clones make up 1.5% to 2% of the sample. Input material: blood. The source is a young man in good health.

This sequence joins TRBV30 and TRBJ1-4; TRBD1 agrees at 9 bases. The CDR3 sequence is 15 residues long. Per germline, CDR1 GTSNPN and CDR2 SVGIG (reference sequence). Trimming at V came to 1 base and at J to 5 bases, leaving 5 bases not matched to a gene. This CDR3 is CAWSDPGTGNEKLFF. The CDR3 DNA sequence: TGTGCCTGGAGTGACCCCGGGACAGGGAATGAAAAACTGTTTTTT.

A remark on this clone: Other DNA sequences of this sample code for an identical CDR3. This chain connects TRBV19 to TRBJ1-1; unclear D gene. The V gene lost 1 base and the J gene lost 4 bases, with 7 bases spanning the gap. CDR1 and CDR2 (germline): LNHDA, SQIVND (reference sequence). The CDR3 contains 13 residues. The CDR3 is CASSIAHPTEAFF. The CDR3, as DNA: TGTGCCAGTAGTATAGCCCACCCCACTGAAGCTTTCTTT. The whole variable domain, remainder taken from reference TRBV19 and TRBJ1-1, is DGGITQSPKYLFRKEGQNVTLSCEQNLNHDAMYWYRQDPGQGLRLIYYSQIVNDFQKGDIAEGYSVSREKKESFPLTVTSAQKNPTAFYLCASSIAHPTEAFFGQGTRLTVV.

The V call is TRBV11-2, the J call TRBJ2-6, with D possibly TRBD1 on 6 matching bases. V gave up 5 bases and J gave up 0 bases, with 11 bases separating them. CDR1 and CDR2 (germline): SGHAT, FQNNGV. The length of the CDR3 is 16 residues. In DNA, the CDR3 is TGTGCCAGCAGCCATTCCAGGGGCTCTGGGGCCAACGTCCTGACTTTC. As protein: CASSHSRGSGANVLTF. Using reference TRBV11-2 and TRBJ2-6 for the parts outside the CDR3, the full variable domain is EAGVAQSPRYKIIEKRQSVAFWCNPISGHATLYWYQQILGQGPKLLIQFQNNGVVDDSQLPKDRFSAERLKGVDSTLKIQPAKLEDSAVYLCASSHSRGSGANVLTFGAGSRLTVL.

The gene calls are TRBV7-3 and TRBJ2-2; weak D call: TRBD2 (6 bases). There are 16 residues in the CDR3. V lost 4 bases and J 6 bases, leaving 18 bases between the germline ends. From germline, CDR1 is SGHTA and CDR2 FQGTGA. In DNA form, the CDR3 reads TGTGCCAGCAGCTATCCCTTTGGGGAGGTGGCCGGGGAGCTGTTTTTT. The encoded protein is CASSYPFGEVAGELFF.

J is TRBJ1-5 and V is TRBV14, with D unclear. V lost 3 bases and J lost 5, with 17 bases in between. This CDR3 contains 16 residues. Germline-derived CDR1 and CDR2 are SGHDN and FVKESK. DNA for the CDR3: TGTGCCAGCAGCCACGAAACGTTCCAGGCCTATCAGCCCCAGCATTTT. It codes for CASSHETFQAYQPQHF.

In this sample, this clone turned up once. The chain combines TRBV6-5 with TRBJ1-1; D remains ambiguous. The CDR3 loop spans 11 amino acids. The V end was cut by 8 bases, the J end by 4 bases, with 8 bases between. CDR1 and CDR2 from the germline V gene are MNHEY and SVGAGI. Here the CDR3 DNA reads TGTGCCAGCGGGCGTACCACTGAAGCTTTCTTT. It is translated as CASGRTTEAFF.

The rearrangement joins TRBV12-5 to TRBJ2-7; a weak D match, TRBD2 (6 bases). Germline CDR1 LGHNT, CDR2 FRNRAP. V lost 1 base to trimming and J lost 0 bases, with 7 bases between them. This CDR3 comprises 14 residues. The CDR3 is CASGLGGASYEQYF. DNA for the CDR3: TGTGCTAGTGGTTTGGGCGGGGCCTCCTACGAGCAGTACTTC.

The V gene is TRBV28, the J gene TRBJ2-3; 11 positions match TRBD2. J gave up 2 bases and V 7 bases, and 17 bases lay outside the gene matches. The CDR3 has 19 amino acids. Germline V gene sequence: CDR1 MDHEN, CDR2 SYDVKM. The CDR3 sequence is CASIGLAGPGWEFTDTQYF. DNA for the CDR3: TGTGCCAGCATTGGACTAGCGGGCCCCGGTTGGGAATTCACAGATACGCAGTATTTT. Combining the CDR3 with reference TRBV28 and TRBJ2-3 gives the whole variable domain DVKVTQSSRYLVKRTGEKVFLECVQDMDHENMFWYRQDPGLGLRLIYFSYDVKMKEKGDIPEGYSVSREKKERFSLILESASTNQTSMYLCASIGLAGPGWEFTDTQYFGPGTRLTVL.